Shown below are 12 T cell receptor beta chains from a single sample sequenced in a study of T-cell reconstitution after alpha-beta-depleted transplantation in children. The library targeted TCRbeta and was prepared with unique molecular identifiers. TCRdb processed the PCR reads anew with MiXCR; each CDR3 protein has one entry. The data contain 500,000 to 750,000 distinct CDR3 sequences, approximately 13% of them singletons. This specimen was PBMCs, mostly from graft donor cells, taken 360 days after TCRalphabeta/CD19-depleted stem cell transplant. Source of these receptors: a male patient younger than 18 who had a stem cell transplant for acute myeloid leukemia, so the T cells may come from the graft donor.

The V and J genes are TRBV10-3 and TRBJ2-6; a possible D gene is TRBD2 (6 bases). Germline CDR1 is ENHRY and CDR2 is SYGVKD. The germline V and J ends were trimmed by 7 bases and 0 bases, with 13 bases remaining between them. CDR3 length: 16 residues. For the CDR3, the DNA is TGTGCCATCAACGGGGGAGGTCTCTCTGGGGCCAACGTCCTGACTTTC. Its translation is CAINGGGLSGANVLTF.

This clonotype was counted only a few times. The V and J genes are TRBV20-1 and TRBJ1-5; the D is unclear. The CDR3 has 11 amino acids. V lost 1 base, J lost 8 bases, and 6 bases lay in between. Germline V CDR1 and CDR2: DFQATT, SNEGSKA (reference sequence). The CDR3 DNA is TGCAGTGCTAGAGGAGAGAAGCCCCAGCATTTT. Its translation is CSARGEKPQHF.

This clonotype was seen more than once but under ten times. The CDR3, as DNA: TGTGCCAGCAGTTCTAGCGAGCCCTACGAGCAGTACTTC. This codes for CASSSSEPYEQYF. This sequence joins TRBV25-1 and TRBJ2-7, with D maybe TRBD2 (6 bases). The CDR3 has 13 residues. The germline V and J ends were trimmed by 5 bases and 2 bases, with 10 bases remaining between them. Germline V gene data show CDR1 as MGHDK and CDR2 as SYGVNS.

This sequence joins TRBV15 and TRBJ2-7; 9 bases match TRBD2. The CDR3 extends over 13 amino acids. V gave up 4 bases and J gave up 7 bases; unmatched junction bases: 5. From germline, CDR1 is LNHNV and CDR2 YYDKDF (reference sequence). CDR3 in DNA: TGTGCCACCAGCAAGGGACTAGCAGGGGAGCAGTACTTC. This translates into CATSKGLAGEQYF.

The chain uses TRBV28 and TRBJ2-2; maybe TRBD2 (6 bases). CDR1 is MDHEN, CDR2 SYDVKM, per germline. Trimming shortened V by 3 bases and J by 0 bases, and 20 bases separated the two germline ends. The CDR3 loop spans 19 amino acids. In DNA form, the CDR3 reads TGTGCCAGCAGTTTTCACCTCCGATCCGGGACTGCGAACACCGGGGAGCTGTTTTTT. Amino acids: CASSFHLRSGTANTGELFF.

This clonotype was seen a few times. V and J are TRBV7-8 and TRBJ1-5, with no clear D. The CDR3 totals 18 residues. CDR1 is SGHVS, CDR2 FQNEAQ, per germline. The V gene lost 6 bases and the J gene lost 0 bases, with 21 bases spanning the gap. The CDR3 loop reads CASSSNGAGVGSNQPQHF. The CDR3 coding sequence is TGTGCCAGCAGTTCAAACGGAGCTGGGGTTGGTAGCAATCAGCCCCAGCATTTT.

The V gene is TRBV15, the J gene TRBJ2-3, with 11 bases identical to TRBD2. Unmatched junction bases numbered 13, after V lost 2 bases and J lost 0 bases. The CDR3 has 20 amino acids. Germline values: CDR1 LNHNV, CDR2 YYDKDF (reference sequence). The CDR3 DNA reads TGTGCCACCAGCAGATTGACTAGCGGGAAGATACTACTAAGCACAGATACGCAGTATTTT. Amino acids: CATSRLTSGKILLSTDTQYF.

This clonotype was counted ten times or more. The chain couples TRBV18 to TRBJ2-3, with 7 positions matching TRBD1. The ends lost 5 bases at V and 4 bases at J; junction bases unmatched: 3. This CDR3 is built from 13 residues. Germline-derived CDR1 and CDR2 are KGHSH and LQKENI. The CDR3 DNA sequence: TGTGCCAGCTCATCCACAGGGGCAGATACGCAGTATTTT. Protein sequence: CASSSTGADTQYF.

The J gene is TRBJ2-2, the V gene TRBV6-1; 9 bases match TRBD1. The V gene end was trimmed by 6 bases and the J gene end by 5 bases; junction bases not matched to a gene: 7. The V gene's germline CDR1 is MNHNS and CDR2 SASEGT. The CDR3 length is 15 residues. The CDR3 loop is CASRPTGGGTGELFF. The CDR3 coding sequence is TGTGCCAGCAGGCCGACAGGGGGGGGGACCGGGGAGCTGTTTTTT.

This clonotype was detected a few times. This sequence joins TRBV5-1 and TRBJ2-5; D is perhaps TRBD2 (5 bases). V was clipped by 0 bases and J by 5 bases, with 11 bases between them. From germline, CDR1 is SGHRS and CDR2 YFSETQ. The CDR3 totals 14 residues. The CDR3 region is CASSLDPGSETQYF. The CDR3 DNA sequence: TGCGCCAGCAGCTTGGATCCGGGGAGTGAGACCCAGTACTTC.

This clonotype has ten or more counts. The chain carries TRBV7-2 and TRBJ2-3, with 13 bases that match TRBD2. From germline, CDR1 is SGHTA and CDR2 FQGNSA. The V segment lost 2 bases and the J segment 1 base; nucleotides outside the gene matches: 3. This CDR3 is built from 17 residues. CDR3 bases: TGTGCCAGCAGCTTAACAGGGACTAGCGGGGGCACAGATACGCAGTATTTT. Translated, it gives CASSLTGTSGGTDTQYF.

This clonotype has ten or more counts. The V and J genes are TRBV6-5 and TRBJ2-3, with D tentatively TRBD1 or TRBD2 (5 bases each). V lost 2 bases and J 5 bases, leaving 11 bases between the germline ends. Per germline, CDR1 MNHEY and CDR2 SVGAGI. The CDR3 covers 14 residues. In DNA form, the CDR3 reads TGTGCCAGCAGTTACCGGGGTGGGGGAGATACGCAGTATTTT. This sequence encodes CASSYRGGGDTQYF.